This TCR beta chain was captured in a study of T cells in Graves' hyperthyroidism and ophthalmopathy. Study-wide results and caveats: Blood also showed most of the thyroid clonotypes that were expanded above 0.001.

Out of roughly 10 ml of fresh peripheral blood came the PBMCs. Researchers took RNA transcripts and amplified the TCR beta CDR3 regions from them. With the HTBI primer set, the TCR CDR3 went through a first round of RT-PCR. In TCRdb, the multiplex PCR reads were re-called with MiXCR into one record per CDR3 protein. The sample holds around 350,000 distinct CDR3 sequences, about 16% seen once. This clonotype was seen at least ten times. Its antigen remains unidentified. The sequenced sample was blood. This clonotype was obtained from a woman in her sixties or seventies with Graves' ophthalmopathy.

DNA for the CDR3: TGTGCCAGCAGCTTGGCATTTACCTCCTACGAGCAGTACTTC. Residues: CASSLAFTSYEQYF. The genes are TRBV11-2 and TRBJ2-7; D uncertain. Germline-derived CDR1 and CDR2 are SGHAT and FQNNGV. V dropped 3 bases and J dropped 0 bases, with 9 bases sitting between them. The CDR3 has 14 amino acids.